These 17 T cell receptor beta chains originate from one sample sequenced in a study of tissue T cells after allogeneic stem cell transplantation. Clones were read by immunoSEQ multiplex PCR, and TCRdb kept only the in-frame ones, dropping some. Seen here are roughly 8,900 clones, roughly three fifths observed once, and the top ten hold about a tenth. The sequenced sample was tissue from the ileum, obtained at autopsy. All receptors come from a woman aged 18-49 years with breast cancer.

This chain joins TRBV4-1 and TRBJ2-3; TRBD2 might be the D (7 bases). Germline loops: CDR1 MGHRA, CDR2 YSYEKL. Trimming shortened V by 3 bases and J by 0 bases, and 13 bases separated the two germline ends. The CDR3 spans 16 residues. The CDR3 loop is CASSHLGGRSTDTQYF. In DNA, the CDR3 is TGCGCCAGCAGCCATTTGGGGGGGCGGAGCACAGATACGCAGTATTTT.

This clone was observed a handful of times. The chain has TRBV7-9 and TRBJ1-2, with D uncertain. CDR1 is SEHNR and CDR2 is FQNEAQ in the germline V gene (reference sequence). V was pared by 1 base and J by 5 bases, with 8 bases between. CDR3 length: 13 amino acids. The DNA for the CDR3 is TGTGCCAGCAGCTTAGTCAGCGAATATGGCTACACCTTC. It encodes CASSLVSEYGYTF.

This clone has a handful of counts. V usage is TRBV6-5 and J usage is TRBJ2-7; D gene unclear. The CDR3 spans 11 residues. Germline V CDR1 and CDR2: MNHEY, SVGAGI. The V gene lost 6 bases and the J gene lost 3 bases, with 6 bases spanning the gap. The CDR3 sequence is CASSNNYEQYF. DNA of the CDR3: TGTGCCAGCAGCAACAACTACGAGCAGTACTTC.

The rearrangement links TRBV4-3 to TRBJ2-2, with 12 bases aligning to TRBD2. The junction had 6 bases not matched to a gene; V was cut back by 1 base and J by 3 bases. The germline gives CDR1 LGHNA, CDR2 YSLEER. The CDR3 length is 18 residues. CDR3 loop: CASSQALAGGADTGELFF. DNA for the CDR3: TGCGCCAGCAGCCAAGCTCTAGCGGGAGGGGCGGACACCGGGGAGCTGTTTTTT.

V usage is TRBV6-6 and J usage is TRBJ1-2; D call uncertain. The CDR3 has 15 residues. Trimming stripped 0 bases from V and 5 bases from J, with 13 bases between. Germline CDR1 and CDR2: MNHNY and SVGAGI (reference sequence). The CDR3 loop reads CASSYSLVDTYGYTF. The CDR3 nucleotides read TGTGCCAGCAGTTACTCGCTCGTGGATACTTATGGCTACACCTTC.

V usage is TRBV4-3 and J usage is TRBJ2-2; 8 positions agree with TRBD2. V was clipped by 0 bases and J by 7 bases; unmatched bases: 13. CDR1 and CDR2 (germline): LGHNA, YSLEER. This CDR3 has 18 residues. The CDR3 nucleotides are TGCGCCAGCAGCCAAGATCTCCCCGGGGGGGCGGGAGTCGGGGAGCTGTTTTTT. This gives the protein CASSQDLPGGAGVGELFF.

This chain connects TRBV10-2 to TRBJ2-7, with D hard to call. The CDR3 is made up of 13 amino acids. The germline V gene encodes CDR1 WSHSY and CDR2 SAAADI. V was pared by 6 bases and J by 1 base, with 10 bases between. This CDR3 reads CASRGTESYEQYF. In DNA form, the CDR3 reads TGCGCCAGCAGAGGAACCGAATCCTACGAGCAGTACTTC.

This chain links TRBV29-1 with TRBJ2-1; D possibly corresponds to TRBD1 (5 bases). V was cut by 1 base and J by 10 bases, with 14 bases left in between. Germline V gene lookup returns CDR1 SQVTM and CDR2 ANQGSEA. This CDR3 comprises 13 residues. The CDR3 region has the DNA TGCAGCGTTGAAGGAGGACACCTCGGGGAGCAGTTCTTC. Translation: CSVEGGHLGEQFF.

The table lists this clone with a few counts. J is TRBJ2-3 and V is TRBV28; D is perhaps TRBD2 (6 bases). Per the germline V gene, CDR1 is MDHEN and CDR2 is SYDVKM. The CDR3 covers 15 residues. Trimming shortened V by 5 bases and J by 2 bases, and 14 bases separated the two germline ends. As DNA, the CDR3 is TGTGCCAGCAGTCCCTTGCTAGCGAACACAGATACGCAGTATTTT. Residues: CASSPLLANTDTQYF.

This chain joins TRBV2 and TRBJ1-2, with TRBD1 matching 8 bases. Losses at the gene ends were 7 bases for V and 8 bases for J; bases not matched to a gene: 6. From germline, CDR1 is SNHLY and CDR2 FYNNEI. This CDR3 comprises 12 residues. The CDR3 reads CASMQGARGYTF. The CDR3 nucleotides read TGTGCCAGCATGCAGGGGGCGCGGGGCTACACCTTC.

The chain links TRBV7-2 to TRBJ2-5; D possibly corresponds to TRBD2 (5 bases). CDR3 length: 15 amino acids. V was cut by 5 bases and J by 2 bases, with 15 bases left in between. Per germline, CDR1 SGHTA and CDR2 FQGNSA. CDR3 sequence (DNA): TGTGCCAGCAGCCGTGGCCTAGCACTACAAGAGACCCAGTACTTC. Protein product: CASSRGLALQETQYF.

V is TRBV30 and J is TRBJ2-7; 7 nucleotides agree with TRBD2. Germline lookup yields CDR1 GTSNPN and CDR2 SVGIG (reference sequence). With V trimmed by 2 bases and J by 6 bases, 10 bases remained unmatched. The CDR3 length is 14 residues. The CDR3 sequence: CAWSSGTAPPEQYF. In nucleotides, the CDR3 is TGTGCCTGGAGTAGCGGGACGGCACCCCCCGAGCAGTACTTC.

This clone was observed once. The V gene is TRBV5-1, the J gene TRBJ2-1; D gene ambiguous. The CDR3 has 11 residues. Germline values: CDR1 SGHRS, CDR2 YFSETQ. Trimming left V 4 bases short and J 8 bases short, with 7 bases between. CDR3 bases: TGCGCCAGCAGCAAATTGCATGAGCAGTTCTTC. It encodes CASSKLHEQFF.

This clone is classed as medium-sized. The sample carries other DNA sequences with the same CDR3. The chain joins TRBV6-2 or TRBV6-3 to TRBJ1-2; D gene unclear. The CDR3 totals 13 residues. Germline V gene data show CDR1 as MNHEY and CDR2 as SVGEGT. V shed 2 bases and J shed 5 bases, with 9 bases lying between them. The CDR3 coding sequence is TGTGCCAGCAGTTACGTATCGGGGTATGGCTACACCTTC. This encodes CASSYVSGYGYTF.

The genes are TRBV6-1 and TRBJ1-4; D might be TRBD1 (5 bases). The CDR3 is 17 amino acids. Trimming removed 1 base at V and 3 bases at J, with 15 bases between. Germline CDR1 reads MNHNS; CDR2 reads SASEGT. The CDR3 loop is CASSEDSREGPNEKLFF. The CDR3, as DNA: TGTGCCAGCAGTGAAGATAGCAGGGAGGGACCTAATGAAAAACTGTTTTTT.

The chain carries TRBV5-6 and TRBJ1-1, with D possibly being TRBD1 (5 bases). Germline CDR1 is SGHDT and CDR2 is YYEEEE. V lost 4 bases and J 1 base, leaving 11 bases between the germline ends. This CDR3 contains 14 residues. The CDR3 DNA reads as TGTGCCAGCAGCCGGCCCGACAGGAACACTGAAGCTTTCTTT. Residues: CASSRPDRNTEAFF. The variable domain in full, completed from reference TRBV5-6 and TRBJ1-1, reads DAGVTQSPTHLIKTRGQQVTLRCSPKSGHDTVSWYQQALGQGPQFIFQYYEEEERQRGNFPDRFSGHQFPNYSSELNVNALLLGDSALYLCASSRPDRNTEAFFGQGTRLTVV.

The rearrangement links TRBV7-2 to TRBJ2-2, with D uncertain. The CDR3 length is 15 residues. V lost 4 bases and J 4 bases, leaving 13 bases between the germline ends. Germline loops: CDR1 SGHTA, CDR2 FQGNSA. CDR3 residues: CASSSTTLLTGELFF. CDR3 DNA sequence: TGTGCCAGCAGCTCAACGACATTGCTCACCGGGGAGCTGTTTTTT.